The 16 T cell receptor beta chains presented below share a single source sample, sequenced in a study of T cell responses to AZD1222 COVID-19 vaccine. TCRdb's table, derived via immunoSEQ multiplex PCR, lists solely in-frame clones and lacks some. The sample shows about 76,000 clones, about 80% of them seen only once. Sequences were derived from peripheral blood, sampled 28 days after the second dose of the MenACWY control vaccine. The source of these receptors is an adult who received the MenACWY meningococcal vaccine as a control.

The chain has TRBV18 and TRBJ2-5; tentatively, D is TRBD1 (6 bases). The V end was cut by 4 bases, the J end by 1 base, with 13 bases between. The CDR3 is 15 amino acids. In germline, CDR1 is KGHSH, CDR2 LQKENI. CDR3 in amino acids: CASSRAQGTQETQYF. CDR3 bases: TGTGCCAGCTCACGGGCACAGGGCACCCAAGAGACCCAGTACTTC. Based on the CDR3 plus reference TRBV18 and TRBJ2-5, the full variable domain is NAGVMQNPRHLVRRRGQEARLRCSPMKGHSHVYWYRQLPEEGLKFMVYLQKENIIDESGMPKERFSAEFPKEGPSILRIQQVVRGDSAAYFCASSRAQGTQETQYFGPGTRLLVL.

Comments on this clone: An end of the junction does not agree with germline; a read error may underlie this. The rearrangement uses TRBV7-7 and TRBJ2-1, with D perhaps TRBD1 or TRBD2 (5 bases each). Germline loops: CDR1 SSHAT, CDR2 FNYEAQ (reference sequence). The CDR3 is 13 amino acids. CDR3 DNA: TGTGCTAGCAGCTTAAGCGCGAGGGGTGAGCAGTTCTTC. This translates into CASSLSARGEQFF.

This sequence joins TRBV6-1 and TRBJ2-5; possibly TRBD2 for D (7 bases). V was shortened by 2 bases and J by 2 bases, with 12 bases between the two germline ends. From germline, CDR1 is MNHNS and CDR2 SASEGT. This CDR3 spans 15 amino acids. CDR3 amino acids: CASSETGGLQETQYF. Here the CDR3 DNA reads TGTGCCAGCAGTGAAACGGGGGGCCTTCAAGAGACCCAGTACTTC.

The rearrangement links TRBV30 to TRBJ1-2; no clear D gene. The length of the CDR3 is 12 residues. Per germline, CDR1 GTSNPN and CDR2 SVGIG (reference sequence). Trimming removed 2 bases at V and 4 bases at J, with 8 bases between. The DNA for the CDR3 is TGTGCCTGGAGTATCGGGTCCTATGGCTACACCTTC. Its protein product is CAWSIGSYGYTF. The full variable domain, rest sourced from reference TRBV30 and TRBJ1-2, is SQTIHQWPATLVQPVGSPLSLECTVEGTSNPNLYWYRQAAGRGLQLLFYSVGIGQISSEVPQNLSASRPQDRQFILSSKKLLLSDSGFYLCAWSIGSYGYTFGSGTRLTVV.

V and J are TRBV2 and TRBJ1-1, with D possibly being TRBD1 (6 bases). Germline V lookup: CDR1 SNHLY, CDR2 FYNNEI. V lost 11 bases and J lost 3, with 16 bases in between. CDR3 size: 13 residues. CDR3 in amino acids: CAGERGEDTEAFF. CDR3 DNA sequence: TGTGCCGGAGAGAGGGGGGAGGACACTGAAGCTTTCTTT. The whole variable domain, remainder taken from reference TRBV2 and TRBJ1-1, is EPEVTQTPSHQVTQMGQEVILRCVPISNHLYFYWYRQILGQKVEFLVSFYNNEISEKSEIFDDQFSVERPDGSNFTLKIRSTKLEDSAMYFCAGERGEDTEAFFGQGTRLTVV.

The CDR3 DNA is TGTGCCAGCAGTTTACAGGGGGCGGGGCTCTATGGCTACACCTTC. It encodes CASSLQGAGLYGYTF. The genes are TRBV28 and TRBJ1-2; 8 bases align to TRBD1. V was pared by 2 bases and J by 4 bases, with 6 bases of the junction left unmatched. Looked up from germline, CDR1 is MDHEN and CDR2 is SYDVKM. The CDR3 covers 15 residues.

The chain has TRBV19 and TRBJ1-2; 8 positions match TRBD1. Trimming at V came to 6 bases and at J to 0 bases, leaving 6 bases not matched to a gene. From germline, CDR1 is LNHDA and CDR2 SQIVND (reference sequence). This CDR3 has 15 residues. The CDR3 spells CASSRRQGPNYGYTF. CDR3 coding DNA: TGTGCCAGTAGCAGACGACAGGGGCCTAACTATGGCTACACCTTC.

CDR3 loop: CASSPGQVTNEKLFF. CDR3 sequence (DNA): TGTGCCAGCAGCCCAGGACAGGTGACTAATGAAAAACTGTTTTTT. The chain is built from TRBV11-2 and TRBJ1-4; 7 nucleotides align to TRBD1. With V trimmed by 5 bases and J by 2 bases, 5 bases remained unmatched. The germline CDR1 and CDR2 sequences are SGHAT and FQNNGV. This CDR3 is 15 amino acids long.

The table lists this clone with a few counts. This chain uses TRBV6-6 with TRBJ1-1; D is ambiguous. Germline assignment: CDR1 MNHNY and CDR2 SVGAGI (reference sequence). Trimming left V 6 bases short and J 5 bases short, with 16 bases between. This CDR3 spans 14 amino acids. CDR3 sequence (DNA): TGTGCCAGCAGACCAGGTACTCCGGGTACTGAAGCTTTCTTT. It is translated as CASRPGTPGTEAFF.

V gene TRBV10-3 combines with J gene TRBJ2-7; TRBD2 is a possible D gene (7 bases). CDR1 ENHRY and CDR2 SYGVKD come from the germline V gene. This CDR3 region has 14 residues. V lost 10 bases to trimming and J lost 0 bases, with 16 bases between them. CDR3 sequence reads: CATVQGGGSYEQYF. The CDR3 DNA is TGTGCCACGGTACAGGGAGGGGGCTCCTACGAGCAGTACTTC.

V is TRBV28 and J is TRBJ1-5; D unresolved. V was shortened by 6 bases and J by 4 bases, with 13 bases between the two germline ends. Germline V gives CDR1 MDHEN, CDR2 SYDVKM. CDR3 length equals 14 residues. CDR3 nucleotides: TGTGCCAGCAGCGAAGTGGGGATGAATCAGCCCCAGCATTTT. It encodes CASSEVGMNQPQHF.

The chain carries TRBV10-3 and TRBJ2-7, with D possibly TRBD1 on 5 matching bases. CDR3 size: 13 residues. Germline CDR1 is ENHRY and CDR2 is SYGVKD. Between the trimmed V and J ends, which lost 2 bases and 5 bases, there was a span of 10 bases. The CDR3 loop is CAISEGGAHEQYF. CDR3 coding DNA: TGTGCCATCAGTGAGGGTGGGGCTCACGAGCAGTACTTC.

The rearrangement links TRBV29-1 to TRBJ2-3, with D uncertain. Germline V gene lookup returns CDR1 SQVTM and CDR2 ANQGSEA. Trimming took off 0 bases at V and 2 bases at J, with 9 bases between the two ends. The CDR3 spans 14 residues. The CDR3 sequence: CSVEDRVSTDTQYF. CDR3 nucleotides: TGCAGCGTTGAAGACAGAGTCTCCACAGATACGCAGTATTTT.

The chain has TRBV19 and TRBJ2-6, with D possibly matching TRBD2 (6 bases). Germline V lookup: CDR1 LNHDA, CDR2 SQIVND (reference sequence). The CDR3 spans 15 residues. Trimming pared 7 bases from V and 1 base from J, leaving 11 bases between. Here the CDR3 reads CASKFGGSGANVLTF. For the CDR3, the DNA is TGTGCCAGTAAATTCGGGGGATCTGGGGCCAACGTCCTGACTTTC.

The V gene is TRBV4-2, the J gene TRBJ2-5, with 12 bases matching TRBD2. The CDR3 contains 15 residues. The germline gives CDR1 LGHNA, CDR2 YNFKEQ. Trimming removed 3 bases from V and 6 bases from J; junction bases left unmatched: 5. In DNA form, the CDR3 reads TGTGCCAGCAGCCAGGAAGGACTAGCGGGGCAGACCCAGTACTTC. Protein: CASSQEGLAGQTQYF.

The V gene is TRBV6-2 or TRBV6-3, the J gene TRBJ1-2, with a weak D call TRBD1 (5 bases). V shed 2 bases and J shed 4 bases, with 11 bases lying between them. This CDR3 spans 14 amino acids. Germline V lookup: CDR1 MNHEY, CDR2 SVGEGT. This CDR3 reads CASSYGGRVYGYTF. The CDR3 DNA is TGTGCCAGCAGTTACGGCGGCAGGGTCTATGGCTACACCTTC.